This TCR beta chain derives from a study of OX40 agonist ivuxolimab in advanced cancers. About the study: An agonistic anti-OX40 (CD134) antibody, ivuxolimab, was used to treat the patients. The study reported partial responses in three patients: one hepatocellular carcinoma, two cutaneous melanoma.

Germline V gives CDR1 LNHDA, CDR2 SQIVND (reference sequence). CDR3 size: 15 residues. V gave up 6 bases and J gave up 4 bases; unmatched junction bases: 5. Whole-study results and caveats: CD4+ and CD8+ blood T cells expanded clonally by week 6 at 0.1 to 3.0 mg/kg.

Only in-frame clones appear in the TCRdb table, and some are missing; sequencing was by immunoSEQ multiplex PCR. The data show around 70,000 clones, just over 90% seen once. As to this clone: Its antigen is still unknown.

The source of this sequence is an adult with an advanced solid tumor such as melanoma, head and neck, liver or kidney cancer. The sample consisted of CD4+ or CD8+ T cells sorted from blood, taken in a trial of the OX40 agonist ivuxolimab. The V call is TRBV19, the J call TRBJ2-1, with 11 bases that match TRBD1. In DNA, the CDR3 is TGTGCCAGTAGAGTTGGGGACAGGGGGTACAATGAGCAGTTCTTC. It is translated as CASRVGDRGYNEQFF.